This T cell receptor beta chain was sequenced during a study of cytomegalovirus exposure and HLA in healthy donors. Assay used: immunoSEQ multiplex PCR; TCRdb lists only in-frame clones, some missing. The repertoire consists of around 140,000 clones, with around 87% occurring once and the leading ten covering under 9%. In germline, CDR1 is SGHVS, CDR2 FQNEAQ. The CDR3 sequence is 16 residues long. Trimming took off 6 bases at V and 0 bases at J, with 18 bases between the two ends. This clone was recorded once. J is TRBJ2-7 and V is TRBV7-8; D unclear. The origin of this receptor is a man between 18 and 35 years old in good health and CMV-seropositive. The sample comprised PBMCs. The CDR3 is CASSSPAGVSSYEQYF. DNA for the CDR3: TGTGCCAGCAGTTCTCCCGCTGGAGTTTCCTCCTACGAGCAGTACTTC.